This T cell receptor beta chain was sequenced during a study of T cells after yellow fever vaccination. TCRdb passed the 5' RACE reads through MiXCR, listing each CDR3 protein once. The sample has 60,000 to 75,000 distinct CDR3 sequences; less than 8.5% are singletons. This clonotype was counted ten times or more. The ends were cut back, 5 bases at V and 2 bases at J, with 9 bases in the middle. Germline V lookup: CDR1 SQVTM, CDR2 ANQGSEA. The CDR3 extends over 12 amino acids. This receptor was taken from a young man who received the YFV17D yellow fever vaccine. The V call is TRBV29-1, the J call TRBJ2-5; weak D call: TRBD2 (5 bases). The sequencing used CD8+ T cells sorted from PBMCs, collected approximately 40 days after the first yellow fever vaccination. In DNA form, the CDR3 reads TGCAGCGTTACGGGGTCGCAAGAGACCCAGTACTTC. Translation gives CSVTGSQETQYF.